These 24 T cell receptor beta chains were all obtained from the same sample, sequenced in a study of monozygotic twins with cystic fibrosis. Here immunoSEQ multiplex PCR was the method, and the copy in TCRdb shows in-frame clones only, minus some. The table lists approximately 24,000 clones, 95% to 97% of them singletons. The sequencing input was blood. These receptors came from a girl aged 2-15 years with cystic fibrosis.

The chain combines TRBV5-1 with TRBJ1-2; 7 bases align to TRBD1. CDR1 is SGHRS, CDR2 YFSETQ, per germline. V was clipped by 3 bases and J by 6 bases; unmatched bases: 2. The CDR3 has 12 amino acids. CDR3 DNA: TGCGCCAGCAGCTGGGACAGCGATGGCTACACCTTC. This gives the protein CASSWDSDGYTF.

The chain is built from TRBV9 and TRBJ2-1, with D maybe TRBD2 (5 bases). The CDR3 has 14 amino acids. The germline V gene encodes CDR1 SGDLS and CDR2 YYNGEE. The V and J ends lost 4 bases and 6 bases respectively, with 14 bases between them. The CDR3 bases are TGTGCCAGCAGCTCCGACGGGCGGGTCAATGAGCAGTTCTTC. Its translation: CASSSDGRVNEQFF.

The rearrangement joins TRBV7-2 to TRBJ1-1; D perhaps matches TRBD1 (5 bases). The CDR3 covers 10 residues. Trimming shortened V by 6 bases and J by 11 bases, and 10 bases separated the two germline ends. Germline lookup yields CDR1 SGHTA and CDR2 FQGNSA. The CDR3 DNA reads TGTGCCAGCAGTGGGGGTGGGGCTTTCTTT. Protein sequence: CASSGGGAFF.

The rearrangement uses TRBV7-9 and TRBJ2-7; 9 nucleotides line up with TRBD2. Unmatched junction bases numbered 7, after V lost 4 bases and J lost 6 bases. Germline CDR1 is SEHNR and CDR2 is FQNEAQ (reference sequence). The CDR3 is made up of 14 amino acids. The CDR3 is CASSSPGLAFEQYF. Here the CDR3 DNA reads TGTGCCAGCAGCTCACCGGGACTAGCTTTCGAGCAGTACTTC.

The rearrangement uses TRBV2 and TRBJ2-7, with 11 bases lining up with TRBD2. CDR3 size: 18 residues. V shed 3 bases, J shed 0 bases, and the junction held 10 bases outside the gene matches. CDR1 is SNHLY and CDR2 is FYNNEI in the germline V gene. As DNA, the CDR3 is TGTGCCAGCAGTGAGGGGTGGACTAGCGGGTGGAGCTCCTACGAGCAGTACTTC. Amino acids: CASSEGWTSGWSSYEQYF.

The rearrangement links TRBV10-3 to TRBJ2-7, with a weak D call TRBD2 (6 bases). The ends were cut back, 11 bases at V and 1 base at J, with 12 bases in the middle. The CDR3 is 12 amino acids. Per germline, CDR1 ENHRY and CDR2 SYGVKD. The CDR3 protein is CAGGVSSYEQYF. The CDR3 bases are TGTGCCGGAGGGGTGAGTTCCTACGAGCAGTACTTC.

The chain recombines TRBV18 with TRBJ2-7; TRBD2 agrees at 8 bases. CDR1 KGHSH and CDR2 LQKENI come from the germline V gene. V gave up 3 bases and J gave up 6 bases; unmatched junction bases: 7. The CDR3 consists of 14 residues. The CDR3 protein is CASSPGTRGREQYF. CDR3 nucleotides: TGTGCCAGCTCACCCGGGACTAGAGGACGCGAGCAGTACTTC.

The CDR3 DNA reads TGTGCCAGCAGCCCAGAATGGGGGGCAGATACGCAGTATTTT. This translates into CASSPEWGADTQYF. The gene calls are TRBV5-5 and TRBJ2-3; D is perhaps TRBD2 (6 bases). Trimming left V 4 bases short and J 4 bases short, with 13 bases between. This CDR3 region has 14 residues. Germline V gene lookup returns CDR1 SGHKS and CDR2 YYEKEE (reference sequence).

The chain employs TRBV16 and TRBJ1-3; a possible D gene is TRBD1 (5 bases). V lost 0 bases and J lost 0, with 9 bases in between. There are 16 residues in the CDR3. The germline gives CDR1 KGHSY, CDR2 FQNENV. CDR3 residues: CASSQSRTSSGNTIYF. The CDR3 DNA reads TGTGCCAGCAGCCAATCCCGGACATCCTCTGGAAACACCATATATTTT.

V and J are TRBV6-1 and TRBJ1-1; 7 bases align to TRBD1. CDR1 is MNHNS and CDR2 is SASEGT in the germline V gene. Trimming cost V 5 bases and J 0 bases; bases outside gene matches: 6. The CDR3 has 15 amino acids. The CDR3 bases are TGTGCCAGCAGTAGACACAGGGGTATGAACACTGAAGCTTTCTTT. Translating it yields CASSRHRGMNTEAFF.

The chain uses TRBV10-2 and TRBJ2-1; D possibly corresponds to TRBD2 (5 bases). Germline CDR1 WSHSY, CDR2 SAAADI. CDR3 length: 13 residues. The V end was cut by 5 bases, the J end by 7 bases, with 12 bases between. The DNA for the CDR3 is TGCGCCAGCAGTCACGGGATGTTGAATGAGCAGTTCTTC. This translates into CASSHGMLNEQFF.

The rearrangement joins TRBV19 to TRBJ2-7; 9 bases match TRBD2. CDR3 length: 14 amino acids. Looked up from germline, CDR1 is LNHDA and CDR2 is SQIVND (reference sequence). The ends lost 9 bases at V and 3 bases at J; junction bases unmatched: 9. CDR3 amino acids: CASARLAGSYEQYF. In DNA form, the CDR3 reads TGTGCCAGCGCCCGGCTAGCGGGGAGCTACGAGCAGTACTTC.

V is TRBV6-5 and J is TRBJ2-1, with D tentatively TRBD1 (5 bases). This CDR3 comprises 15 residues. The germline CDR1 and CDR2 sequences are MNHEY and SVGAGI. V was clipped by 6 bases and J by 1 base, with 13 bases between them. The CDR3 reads CASSPGRLSYNEQFF. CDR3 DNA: TGTGCCAGCAGCCCAGGGCGCCTGTCCTACAATGAGCAGTTCTTC.

The CDR3 here is CASSSRTGVGGQPQHF. The DNA of the CDR3 is TGTGCCAGCAGCTCCAGGACAGGGGTTGGAGGTCAGCCCCAGCATTTT. The V gene is TRBV7-8, the J gene TRBJ1-5; 9 bases align to TRBD1. CDR1 is SGHVS and CDR2 is FQNEAQ in the germline V gene. This CDR3 contains 16 residues. J was trimmed by 6 bases and V by 4 bases; bases with no gene match: 10.

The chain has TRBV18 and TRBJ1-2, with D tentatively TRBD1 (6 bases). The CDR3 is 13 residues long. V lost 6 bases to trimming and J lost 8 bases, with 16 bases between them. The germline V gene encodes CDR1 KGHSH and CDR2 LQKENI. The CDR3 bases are TGTGCCAGCTCCGGCGTGGGGGCGTGGGGCTACACCTTC. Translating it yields CASSGVGAWGYTF.

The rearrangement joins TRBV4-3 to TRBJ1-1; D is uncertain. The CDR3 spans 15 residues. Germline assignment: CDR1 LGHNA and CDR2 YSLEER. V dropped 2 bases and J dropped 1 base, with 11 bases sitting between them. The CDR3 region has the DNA TGCGCCAGCAGCCAAACCGGACGGCGGAACACTGAAGCTTTCTTT. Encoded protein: CASSQTGRRNTEAFF.

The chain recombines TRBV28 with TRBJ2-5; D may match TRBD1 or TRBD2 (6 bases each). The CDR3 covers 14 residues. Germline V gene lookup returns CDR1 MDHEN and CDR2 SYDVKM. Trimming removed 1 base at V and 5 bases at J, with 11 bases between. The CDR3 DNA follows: TGTGCCAGCAGTTTATTCCGGGGGCATGAGACCCAGTACTTC. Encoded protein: CASSLFRGHETQYF.

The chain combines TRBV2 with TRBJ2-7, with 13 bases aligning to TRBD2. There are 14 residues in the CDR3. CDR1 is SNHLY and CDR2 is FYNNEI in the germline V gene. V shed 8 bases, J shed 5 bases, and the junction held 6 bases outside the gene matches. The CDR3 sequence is CASPGGTSGNEQYF. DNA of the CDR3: TGTGCCAGCCCCGGCGGGACTAGCGGGAACGAGCAGTACTTC.

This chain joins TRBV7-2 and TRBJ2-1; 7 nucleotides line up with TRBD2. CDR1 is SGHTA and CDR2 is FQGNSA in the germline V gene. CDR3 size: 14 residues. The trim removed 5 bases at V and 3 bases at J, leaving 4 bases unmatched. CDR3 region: CASSPSGIYNEQFF. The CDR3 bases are TGTGCCAGCAGCCCAAGCGGGATCTACAATGAGCAGTTCTTC. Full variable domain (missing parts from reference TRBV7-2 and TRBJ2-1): GAGVSQSPSNKVTEKGKDVELRCDPISGHTALYWYRQSLGQGLEFLIYFQGNSAPDKSGLPSDRFSAERTGGSVSTLTIQRTQQEDSAVYLCASSPSGIYNEQFFGPGTRLTVL.

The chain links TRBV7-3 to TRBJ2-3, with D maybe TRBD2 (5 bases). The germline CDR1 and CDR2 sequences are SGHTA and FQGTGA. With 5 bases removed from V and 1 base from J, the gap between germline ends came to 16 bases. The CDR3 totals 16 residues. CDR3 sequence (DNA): TGTGCCAGCAGCCTCGGGAAACTATTGGGCACAGATACGCAGTATTTT. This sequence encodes CASSLGKLLGTDTQYF. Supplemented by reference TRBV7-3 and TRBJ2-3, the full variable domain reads GAGVSQTPSNKVTEKGKYVELRCDPISGHTALYWYRQSLGQGPEFLIYFQGTGAADDSGLPNDRFFAVRPEGSVSTLKIQRTERGDSAVYLCASSLGKLLGTDTQYFGPGTRLTVL.

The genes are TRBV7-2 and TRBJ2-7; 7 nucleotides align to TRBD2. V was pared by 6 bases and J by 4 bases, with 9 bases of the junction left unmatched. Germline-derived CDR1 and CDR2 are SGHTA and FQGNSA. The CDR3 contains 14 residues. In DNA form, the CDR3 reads TGTGCCAGCAGTTTGACTAGCCAGAAATACGAGCAGTACTTC. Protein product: CASSLTSQKYEQYF.

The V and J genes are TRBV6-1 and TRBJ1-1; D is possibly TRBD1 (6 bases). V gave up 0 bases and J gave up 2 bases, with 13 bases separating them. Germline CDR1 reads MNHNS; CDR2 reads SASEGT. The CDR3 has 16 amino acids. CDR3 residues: CASSEAGAGVNTEAFF. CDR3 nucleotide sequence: TGTGCCAGCAGTGAAGCGGGGGCAGGAGTAAACACTGAAGCTTTCTTT.

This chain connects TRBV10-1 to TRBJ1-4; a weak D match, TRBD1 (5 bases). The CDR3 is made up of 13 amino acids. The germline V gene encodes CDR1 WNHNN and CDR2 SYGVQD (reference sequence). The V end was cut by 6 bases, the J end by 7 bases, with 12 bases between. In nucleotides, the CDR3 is TGCGCCAGCAGCTTGGGGCGGGGTGAAAAACTGTTTTTT. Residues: CASSLGRGEKLFF.

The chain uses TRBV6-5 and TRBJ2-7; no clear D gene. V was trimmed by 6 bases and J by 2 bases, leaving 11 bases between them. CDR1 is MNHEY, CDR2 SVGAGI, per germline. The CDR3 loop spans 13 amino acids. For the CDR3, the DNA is TGTGCCAGCAGCGAATTTTTAACCTACGAGCAGTACTTC. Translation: CASSEFLTYEQYF.